The 2 T cell receptor beta chains listed next were all sequenced from one sample in a study of identical twins. TCRdb re-derived calls from the 5' RACE reads in MiXCR, one entry per CDR3 protein. The table lists 450,000 to 650,000 distinct CDR3 sequences, roughly 15% of them singletons. A further study also used this sample, focusing on yellow fever vaccine responses in identical twins.

Sequencing was performed on CD4+ T cells sorted from blood. The source is a woman aged 18-29 years in good health.

This clonotype occurred a few times. The chain joins TRBV24-1 to TRBJ1-2; D gene unclear. The CDR3 consists of 15 residues. Trimming pared 3 bases from V and 8 bases from J, leaving 18 bases between. The germline gives CDR1 KGHDR, CDR2 SFDVKD. CDR3 region: CATSDVENPRGGYTF. The DNA of the CDR3 is TGTGCCACCAGTGATGTCGAAAACCCTCGAGGAGGCTACACCTTC.

This clonotype appeared many times. The gene calls are TRBV29-1 and TRBJ1-1; 11 bases fit TRBD1. The V gene's germline CDR1 is SQVTM and CDR2 ANQGSEA. The CDR3 runs 15 residues. J was trimmed by 3 bases and V by 5 bases; bases with no gene match: 8. The CDR3, as DNA: TGCAGCGTTACCCTGGGACAGGGGGACTACACTGAAGCTTTCTTT. This encodes CSVTLGQGDYTEAFF.